These T cell receptor beta chains were read from a single sample in a study of T cell responses to AZD1222 COVID-19 vaccine. Only in-frame clones appear in the TCRdb table, and some are missing; sequencing was by immunoSEQ multiplex PCR. Of some 110,000 clones listed, 90% are singletons. Sequenced material: peripheral blood, taken on day 0 of AZD1222 vaccination. Receptors were obtained from an adult in good health. Both conserved end residues are trimmed from each CDR3.

>TRBV28|TRBJ2-1
ASSLGTGWF
>TRBV28|TRBJ1-1
ASTHLNTEAF
>TRBV3-1/TRBV3-2|TRBJ2-1
ASSQGRSSYNEQF
>TRBV18|TRBJ1-2
ASSPGTEYGYT
>TRBV18|TRBJ2-1
ASSLRMGADFYNEQF
>TRBV30|TRBJ1-1
AWSDGGSTEAF
>TRBV7-3|TRBJ1-1
ASSLTVNTEAF
>TRBV12-3/TRBV12-4|TRBJ2-2
ATRTGNTGELF
>TRBV2|TRBJ2-3
ASSVRVSDTQY
>TRBV4-1|TRBJ2-5
ASSQVLAFVKETQY
>TRBV19|TRBJ2-3
ASSTPGSGTHTQY
>TRBV18|TRBJ2-3
ASSLATGWTDTQY
>TRBV27|TRBJ2-7
ASRWERSSYEQY